The next 20 T cell receptor beta chains were all read from a single sample in a study of spatial heterogeneity in lung cancer. Time point noted: sample taken at primary tumor resection. TCRdb reprocessed the 5' RACE reads via MiXCR and lists one record per CDR3 protein. The table has over 45,000 distinct CDR3 sequences, about 5.8% seen once. Source: PBMCs, taken at surgery. The receptors stem from a male donor with early-stage non-small cell lung cancer.

This clonotype has ten or more counts. The chain is built from TRBV24-1 and TRBJ1-4, with a tentative D call TRBD1 (6 bases). Trimming stripped 3 bases from V and 8 bases from J, with 15 bases between. The CDR3 spans 15 residues. The germline CDR1 and CDR2 sequences are KGHDR and SFDVKD. The DNA of the CDR3 is TGTGCCACCAGTGATCCCGGCCCCCAGGGGGAAAAACTGTTTTTT. This translates into CATSDPGPQGEKLFF.

This clonotype occurred many times. The chain carries TRBV3-1 and TRBJ2-7; D is unresolved. The CDR3 covers 15 residues. The germline CDR1 and CDR2 sequences are LGHDT and YNNKEL (reference sequence). V was shortened by 4 bases and J by 0 bases, with 13 bases between the two germline ends. In nucleotides, the CDR3 is TGTGCCAGCAGCCCCAACGAAGGGTACTCCTACGAGCAGTACTTC. Protein: CASSPNEGYSYEQYF.

This clonotype occurred many times. The chain recombines TRBV7-8 with TRBJ1-5; 7 bases line up with TRBD1. V shed 6 bases and J 4 bases; nucleotides not matched to a gene: 6. This CDR3 spans 14 amino acids. Germline CDR1 SGHVS, CDR2 FQNEAQ. CDR3 in DNA: TGTGCCAGCAGGGGCCGGGACAGTAATCAGCCCCAGCATTTT. Protein: CASRGRDSNQPQHF.

The sample holds many counts of this clonotype. The genes are TRBV20-1 and TRBJ1-6, with TRBD1 matching 7 bases. V lost 6 bases to trimming and J lost 0 bases; unmatched junction nucleotides: 8. The CDR3 totals 16 residues. Germline CDR1 reads DFQATT; CDR2 reads SNEGSKA (reference sequence). CDR3 sequence (DNA): TGCAGTGCCGCCAAGGGGGCTAGCTCCTATAATTCACCCCTCCACTTT. As protein: CSAAKGASSYNSPLHF.

This clonotype was seen ten or more times. CDR3 bases: TGTGCCAGCGGGACACCCTACCGCAATGAGCAGTTCTTC. Its translation is CASGTPYRNEQFF. This rearrangement joins TRBV27 to TRBJ2-1; a weak D match, TRBD1 (6 bases). Trimming left V 8 bases short and J 6 bases short, with 14 bases between. This CDR3 comprises 13 residues. Germline V CDR1 and CDR2: MNHEY, SMNVEV (reference sequence).

This clonotype was found many times. The gene calls are TRBV21-1 and TRBJ2-1. TRBV21-1 is assigned pseudogene status. The length of the CDR3 is 14 residues. The DNA of the CDR3 is TGTGCCAGCAGCAATCGGGGTCCCAACAATGAGCAGTTCTTC. Its protein product is CASSNRGPNNEQFF.

This clonotype was observed many times. The rearrangement uses TRBV9 and TRBJ2-4, with 9 bases matching TRBD2. Germline-derived CDR1 and CDR2 are SGDLS and YYNGEE. V was clipped by 2 bases and J by 3 bases; unmatched bases: 6. This CDR3 has 16 residues. CDR3 region: CASSVATSGLKNIQYF. Written as DNA, the CDR3 is TGTGCCAGCAGCGTCGCGACTAGCGGCCTCAAAAACATTCAGTACTTC.

In its sample, this clonotype was seen many times. CDR3 amino acids: CSVVQGEEETQYF. The DNA of the CDR3 is TGCAGTGTTGTACAGGGGGAGGAAGAGACCCAGTACTTC. The chain is built from TRBV20-1 and TRBJ2-5, with 8 bases aligning to TRBD1. Germline V gives CDR1 DFQATT, CDR2 SNEGSKA (reference sequence). The CDR3 runs 13 residues. The J segment lost 3 bases and the V segment lost 7 bases, leaving 7 bases of the junction unmatched.

This chain connects TRBV10-3 to TRBJ2-7; maybe TRBD2 (6 bases). Germline loops: CDR1 ENHRY, CDR2 SYGVKD. This CDR3 has 16 amino acids. V lost 0 bases and J lost 3, with 15 bases in between. In DNA form, the CDR3 reads TGTGCCATCAGTGAGTCGCTAGGCGGGACCGGCTACGAGCAGTACTTC. Amino acids: CAISESLGGTGYEQYF.

This clonotype occurred many times. This chain's CDR3 is CASRPTGGNQPQHF. The DNA of the CDR3 is TGTGCCAGCAGACCGACTGGAGGCAATCAGCCCCAGCATTTT. This chain links TRBV28 with TRBJ1-5; D not certain. Germline values: CDR1 MDHEN, CDR2 SYDVKM. The CDR3 is 14 residues long. Trimming took 6 bases from V and 2 from J, leaving 11 bases between them.

This clonotype was seen at least ten times. The V call is TRBV12-3 or TRBV12-4, the J call TRBJ2-5; D is perhaps TRBD1 or TRBD2 (5 bases each). Deletions cut 6 bases from V and 4 bases from J, with 12 bases between. The CDR3 contains 13 residues. CDR3 nucleotides: TGTGCCAGCAGGGTTTCAGGGAGAGAGACCCAGTACTTC. Amino acids: CASRVSGRETQYF.

In its sample, this clonotype was seen many times. This sequence joins TRBV6-6 and TRBJ2-1, with D possibly TRBD1 on 5 matching bases. This CDR3 comprises 14 residues. V was shortened by 4 bases and J by 5 bases, with 12 bases between the two germline ends. The V gene's germline CDR1 is MNHNY and CDR2 SVGAGI (reference sequence). Here the CDR3 reads CASSSRGQNNEQFF. CDR3 nucleotide sequence: TGTGCCAGCAGTTCCCGCGGACAAAACAATGAGCAGTTCTTC.

This clonotype has a count of ten or more. This chain links TRBV5-1 with TRBJ1-2; TRBD1 agrees at 7 bases. The V gene's germline CDR1 is SGHRS and CDR2 YFSETQ. V shed 3 bases, J shed 4 bases, and the junction held 6 bases outside the gene matches. The CDR3 loop spans 14 amino acids. DNA for the CDR3: TGCGCCAGCAGCTCGACAGGGATGGGCTATGGCTACACCTTC. Translated: CASSSTGMGYGYTF. Variable domain in full (rest from reference TRBV5-1 and TRBJ1-2): KAGVTQTPRYLIKTRGQQVTLSCSPISGHRSVSWYQQTPGQGLQFLFEYFSETQRNKGNFPGRFSGRQFSNSRSEMNVSTLELGDSALYLCASSSTGMGYGYTFGSGTRLTVV.

This clonotype was seen many times. This chain connects TRBV18 to TRBJ2-5; no reliable D call. Trimming cost V 6 bases and J 5 bases, with 13 bases left between them. CDR1 and CDR2 (germline): KGHSH, LQKENI. The CDR3 spans 13 residues. The CDR3 loop reads CASSPPSDETQYF. The CDR3 DNA follows: TGTGCCAGCTCCCCTCCCTCGGATGAGACCCAGTACTTC.

Sample share makes this clonotype medium-sized. The CDR3, as DNA: TGTGCCATCCGAGGACAGGGGGAGACCCAGTACTTC. Residues: CAIRGQGETQYF. The chain joins TRBV10-3 to TRBJ2-5; 9 bases agree with TRBD1. The V and J ends lost 8 bases and 5 bases, in that order; junction bases with no gene match: 3. CDR3 length: 12 residues. Per the germline V gene, CDR1 is ENHRY and CDR2 is SYGVKD.

This clonotype was seen a handful of times. This sequence joins TRBV4-1 and TRBJ2-7, with 8 bases lining up with TRBD1. V lost 2 bases, J lost 2 bases, and 11 bases stayed unmatched. Germline assignment: CDR1 MGHRA and CDR2 YSYEKL. The CDR3 loop spans 17 amino acids. The CDR3 loop reads CASSQTSGTGLTYEQYF. In nucleotides, the CDR3 is TGCGCCAGCAGCCAAACCTCCGGGACAGGCCTAACCTACGAGCAGTACTTC.

There are a few counts of this clonotype. Relative to the germline gene, one junction end is altered; a read error may explain this. The rearrangement joins TRBV7-7 to TRBJ2-5, with 7 bases matching TRBD1. The germline CDR1 and CDR2 sequences are SSHAT and FNYEAQ (reference sequence). The CDR3 is made up of 14 amino acids. In DNA form, the CDR3 reads TGTGCTAGCAGCCTAGGGACAGTCCAAGAGACCCAGTACTTC. Residues: CASSLGTVQETQYF.

This clonotype showed up many times. The chain combines TRBV28 with TRBJ2-5, with 13 nucleotides matching TRBD2. The V gene's germline CDR1 is MDHEN and CDR2 SYDVKM. This CDR3 is 15 amino acids long. The V gene end was trimmed by 8 bases and the J gene end by 5 bases; junction bases not matched to a gene: 8. The CDR3 here is CASGSAGLAGETQYF. The CDR3 DNA follows: TGTGCCAGCGGATCCGCGGGACTAGCGGGGGAGACCCAGTACTTC. Complete variable domain (other parts from reference TRBV28 and TRBJ2-5): DVKVTQSSRYLVKRTGEKVFLECVQDMDHENMFWYRQDPGLGLRLIYFSYDVKMKEKGDIPEGYSVSREKKERFSLILESASTNQTSMYLCASGSAGLAGETQYFGPGTRLLVL.

This clonotype was seen at least ten times. V and J are TRBV5-1 and TRBJ2-1, with unresolved D. This CDR3 has 15 amino acids. Germline assignment: CDR1 SGHRS and CDR2 YFSETQ. Trimming took off 5 bases at V and 5 bases at J, with 17 bases between the two ends. Here the CDR3 DNA reads TGCGCCAGCAGGAAAGAAACCACCACGGACAATGAGCAGTTCTTC. It is translated as CASRKETTTDNEQFF.

This clonotype was detected many times. The chain links TRBV7-3 to TRBJ2-6; 8 bases line up with TRBD1. Germline CDR1 and CDR2: SGHTA and FQGTGA. This CDR3 is 18 amino acids long. With V trimmed by 5 bases and J by 0 bases, 9 bases remained unmatched. The CDR3 coding sequence is TGTGCCAGCAGCCCGTGGCGGGACAGGATCTCTGGGGCCAACGTCCTGACTTTC. Its protein product is CASSPWRDRISGANVLTF.